A single sample is the source of the 11 T cell receptor beta chains below, sequenced in a study of T cells in Graves' hyperthyroidism and ophthalmopathy. RNA transcripts gave rise to amplified TCR beta CDR3 regions. The HTBI primer set drove a first-round RT-PCR of the TCR CDR3. In TCRdb, the multiplex PCR reads were re-called with MiXCR into one record per CDR3 protein. The data contain 600,000 to 800,000 distinct CDR3 sequences, roughly a third of them singletons. The sequenced material came from blood. These TCRs come from a woman aged 35 to 49 with Graves' hyperthyroidism.

This clonotype was found many times. The rearrangement uses TRBV12-3 or TRBV12-4 and TRBJ1-2; D remains ambiguous. V lost 4 bases to trimming and J lost 3 bases, with 9 bases between them. The CDR3 has 13 amino acids. CDR3 loop: CASSSGTDYGYTF. The CDR3 nucleotides are TGTGCCAGCAGTTCCGGTACGGACTATGGCTACACCTTC.

The chain employs TRBV16 and TRBJ1-1, with 10 bases that match TRBD1. Germline values: CDR1 KGHSY, CDR2 FQNENV. After removal of 6 bases from V and 5 bases from J, the junction contained 12 bases not matched to a gene. This CDR3 region has 16 residues. The CDR3 sequence: CASRHRQGARGTEAFF. In DNA, the CDR3 is TGTGCCAGCAGACACAGACAGGGGGCGAGGGGGACTGAAGCTTTCTTT.

This rearrangement joins TRBV13 to TRBJ1-5; tentatively, D is TRBD1 (5 bases). The CDR3 runs to 15 residues. Trimming left V 5 bases short and J 7 bases short, with 18 bases between. Germline V CDR1 and CDR2: PRHDT, FYEKMQ (reference sequence). In nucleotides, the CDR3 is TGTGCCAGCAGCATACTGGACACCCCACCCCAGCCCCAGCATTTT. Protein product: CASSILDTPPQPQHF.

The gene calls are TRBV7-6 and TRBJ2-7, with a weak D call TRBD1 (6 bases). Trimming cost V 1 base and J 4 bases, with 11 bases left between them. From germline, CDR1 is SGHVS and CDR2 FNYEAQ. The CDR3 totals 14 residues. CDR3 residues: CASSLGSGAYEQYF. In nucleotides, the CDR3 is TGTGCCAGCAGCTTAGGGTCAGGGGCTTACGAGCAGTACTTC.

This clonotype was detected only once. The rearrangement joins TRBV7-2 to TRBJ1-5; a weak D match, TRBD1 (6 bases). The ends were cut back, 3 bases at V and 2 bases at J, with 20 bases in the middle. The germline V gene encodes CDR1 SGHTA and CDR2 FQGNSA. The CDR3 loop spans 18 amino acids. CDR3 in amino acids: CASSLAIGSGAGNQPQHF. CDR3 nucleotides: TGTGCCAGCAGCTTGGCCATTGGTTCAGGGGCAGGCAATCAGCCCCAGCATTTT.

This clonotype turned up a few times. This chain joins TRBV20-1 and TRBJ1-3; D possibly corresponds to TRBD1 (5 bases). From germline, CDR1 is DFQATT and CDR2 SNEGSKA (reference sequence). The CDR3 loop spans 14 amino acids. The ends were cut back, 5 bases at V and 0 bases at J, with 11 bases in the middle. The CDR3: CSAWDGPSGNTIYF. The CDR3 DNA reads as TGCAGTGCTTGGGACGGACCCTCTGGAAACACCATATATTTT.

This clonotype was seen at least ten times. CDR3 DNA sequence: TGTGCCACCAGTGACCGTCGGGGGGGCGAAGCACGGGAGACCCAGTACTTC. It is translated as CATSDRRGGEARETQYF. The chain joins TRBV24-1 to TRBJ2-5, with 8 bases lining up with TRBD2. The germline gives CDR1 KGHDR, CDR2 SFDVKD. The CDR3 totals 17 residues. The V gene end was trimmed by 4 bases and the J gene end by 5 bases; junction bases not matched to a gene: 14.

The chain couples TRBV10-3 to TRBJ2-3, with TRBD1 matching 7 bases. The CDR3 runs 18 residues. V was clipped by 0 bases and J by 2 bases; unmatched bases: 11. Germline CDR1 and CDR2: ENHRY and SYGVKD. CDR3 protein: CAISESPVRQGHTDTQYF. The CDR3 bases are TGTGCCATCAGTGAGTCTCCCGTAAGACAGGGTCACACAGATACGCAGTATTTT.

As concerns this clonotype: A much larger clone sits a single nucleotide away, making a read error possible. This rearrangement joins TRBV19 to TRBJ1-1; TRBD1 might be the D (5 bases). V was clipped by 1 base and J by 1 base, with 13 bases between them. This CDR3 region has 16 residues. From germline, CDR1 is LNHDA and CDR2 SQIVND (reference sequence). CDR3 in DNA: TGTGCCAGTAGTATAGTTCCATTGGGGGGGAACACTGAAGCTTTCTTT. This translates into CASSIVPLGGNTEAFF.

Details on this clonotype: This may arise from a read error, as a much more abundant clone is one base away. CDR3 sequence (DNA): TGTGCCAGCAGACACTATGGCTACACCTTC. Translated: CASRHYGYTF. The V gene is TRBV25-1, the J gene TRBJ1-2, with D uncertain. CDR3 length: 10 amino acids. CDR1 and CDR2 from the germline V gene are MGHDK and SYGVNS. The ends were cut back, 6 bases at V and 3 bases at J, with 2 bases in the middle.

This clonotype was counted at least ten times. The CDR3 here is CASSEMGSHTEAFF. The CDR3 DNA reads as TGCGCCAGCAGTGAAATGGGTTCCCACACTGAAGCTTTCTTT. The gene calls are TRBV10-2 and TRBJ1-1; no clear D. Germline V lookup: CDR1 WSHSY, CDR2 SAAADI. The CDR3 is made up of 14 amino acids. V shed 3 bases and J shed 3 bases, with 11 bases lying between them.